Reported below is one T cell receptor beta chain. This clonotype turned up a few times. The clone's antigen remains unknown. Base qualities are not provided; no much larger clone lies one nucleotide away. The library was built by means of bulk RNA-seq. The listed sequencing device is Illumina HiSeq 2500. The original pipeline was this. CDR3 sequences in the separate targeted TCR-seq dataset were extracted from raw reads and quantified using MiXCR version 2.1.5 with default parameters. TCR-beta clones in the separate targeted TCR-seq dataset were defined according to the combination of V gene, J gene and CDR3 sequence. In the separate targeted TCR-seq dataset, clones with fewer than three counts were removed, then only the 90% most strongly expressed clones per sample were retained. In the separate targeted TCR-seq dataset, Treg-Tconv overlap was computed as shared clones divided by total Treg clones per tissue, times 100. The public sequencing data were trimmed at Q25 with fastp and processed into clonotypes with MiXCR by TCRdb, which kept only in-frame beta chains. Identical CDR3 protein sequences are pooled into one entry, listed with their most common genes and DNA. It is TCRdb's table, rather than the study itself, that gives the V and J calls and clone size. The sample table contains about 2,600 distinct CDR3 sequences; only one count was recorded for under 75% of them. The ten largest account for 2.5% to 3% of the sample.

Memory regulatory T cells were sorted as CD4+ CD45RA- CD25high cells. Tumor-draining lymph nodes were classified as non-invaded or invaded according to the absence or presence of metastatic tumor cells. T cells were pre-enriched with a Miltenyi Pan T Cell isolation kit before staining and sorting. Immunohistochemistry for estrogen receptor, progesterone receptor, HER2 and Ki-67 was used to characterize primary tumors. Within a few hours after surgery, fresh surgical tissue was processed by cutting the tissue into small fragments. The tissue fragments were enzymatically digested with Liberase TL plus DNase for 15 to 20 minutes and then passed through a 40-micrometer strainer. Sorting used a BD FACS Aria II with roughly 96-99% purity, after DAPI live/dead staining. Sorted cells were lysed in TCL buffer and RNA was purified with a Norgen Single Cell RNA purification kit including DNase treatment. This entry comes from a study of draining lymph node invasion in breast cancer (dated by TCRdb to about 2020). For the study in its entirety: Nodal metastasis was diagnosed by histology and cytokeratin immunohistochemistry, and confirmation was obtained by EpCAM/CD45 flow cytometry. Across breast cancer tissues, a separate targeted assay used bulk TCR-beta CDR3 sequencing to compare sorted memory regulatory T cells with memory conventional CD4 T cells. From every patient, the primary tumor plus matched non-invaded and tumor-invaded tumor-draining lymph nodes were collected, and both Treg and Tconv subsets were profiled. Lymph nodes from roughly five patients were covered by the separate targeted TCR sequencing, and for three of those patients the primary tumors were sequenced as well. Overall study results and their limits: Some clones from the top 100 tumor clones were found in both invaded and non-invaded nodes, which suggests recirculation between the tumor and the draining nodes. Roughly 13-22% of Treg TCRs were shared with Tconvs per tissue, interpreted as suggesting peripheral Treg induction. Across all tissues in the targeted TCR-seq data, Tregs appeared to be more clonally expanded than Tconvs, and both subsets showed lower diversity in tumor than in lymph nodes. TCRs shared between the Treg and Tconv subsets were regarded as suggesting, but not proving, a common clonal origin. Tracking of the top-100 tumor clones could be carried out in just a couple of patients. The data could not resolve whether Treg conversion took place in a given organ or whether converted Tregs recirculated between nodes and tumor.

The germline V and J ends show losses of 5 bases and 9 bases respectively, and no gene match explains 10 bases of the junction. Sequences SGHTA (CDR1) and FQGNSA (CDR2) are obtained from the germline V gene. From the cysteine through the phenylalanine, the CDR3 covers 16 amino acids. CDR3 DNA is the only sequence kept; it has 48 bases, read in frame from the first base. The origin of this receptor is a female donor with luminal breast cancer. The sequenced material came from sorted memory Tregs from a lymph node. The cell subset or site label here, explained by the study, means: CD45RA-negative sorted CD4+ T cells (memory Tconv or effector/memory Treg). The rearrangement combines TRBV7-2 with TRBJ2-1; TRBD2 lines up with 13 middle nucleotides. This receptor carries the CDR3 CASSRRTSGGLVEQFF. The DNA is as follows: TGTGCCAGCAGCAGACGGACTAGCGGGGGTCTGGTTGAGCAGTTCTTC.